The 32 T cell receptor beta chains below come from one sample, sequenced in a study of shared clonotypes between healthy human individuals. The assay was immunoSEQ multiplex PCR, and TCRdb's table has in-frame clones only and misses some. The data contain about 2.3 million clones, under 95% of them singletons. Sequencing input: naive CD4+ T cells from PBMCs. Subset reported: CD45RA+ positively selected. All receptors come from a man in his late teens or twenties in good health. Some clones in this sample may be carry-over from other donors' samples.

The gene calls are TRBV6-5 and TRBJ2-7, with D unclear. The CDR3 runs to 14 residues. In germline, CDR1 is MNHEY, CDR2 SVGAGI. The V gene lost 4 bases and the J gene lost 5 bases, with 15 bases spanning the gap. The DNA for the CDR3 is TGTGCCAGCAGTTCTCCCGCTCCTTACGACGAGCAGTACTTC. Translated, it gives CASSSPAPYDEQYF.

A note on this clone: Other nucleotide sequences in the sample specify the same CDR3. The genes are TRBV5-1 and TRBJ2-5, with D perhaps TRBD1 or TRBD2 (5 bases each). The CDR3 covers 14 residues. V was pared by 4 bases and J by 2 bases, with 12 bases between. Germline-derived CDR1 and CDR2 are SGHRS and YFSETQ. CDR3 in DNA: TGCGCCAGCAGCCCGAGGGGTAGACAAGAGACCCAGTACTTC. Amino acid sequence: CASSPRGRQETQYF.

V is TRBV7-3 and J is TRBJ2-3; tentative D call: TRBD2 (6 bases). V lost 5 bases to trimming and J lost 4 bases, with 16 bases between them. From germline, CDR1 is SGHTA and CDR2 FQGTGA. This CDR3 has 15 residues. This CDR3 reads CASSPSVSSADTQYF. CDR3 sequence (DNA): TGTGCCAGCAGCCCGTCGGTGTCTAGCGCAGATACGCAGTATTTT.

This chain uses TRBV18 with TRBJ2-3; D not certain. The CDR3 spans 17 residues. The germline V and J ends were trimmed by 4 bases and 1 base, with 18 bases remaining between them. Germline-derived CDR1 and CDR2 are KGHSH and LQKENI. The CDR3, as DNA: TGTGCCAGCTCACTGCTCAAGGCTGGCGGTGGCACAGATACGCAGTATTTT. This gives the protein CASSLLKAGGGTDTQYF.

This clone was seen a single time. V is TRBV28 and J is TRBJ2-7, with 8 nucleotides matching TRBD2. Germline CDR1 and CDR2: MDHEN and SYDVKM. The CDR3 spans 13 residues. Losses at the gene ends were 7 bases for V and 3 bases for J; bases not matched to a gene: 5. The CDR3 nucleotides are TGTGCCAGCAACGGGGGGGCTAACTACGAGCAGTACTTC. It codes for CASNGGANYEQYF.

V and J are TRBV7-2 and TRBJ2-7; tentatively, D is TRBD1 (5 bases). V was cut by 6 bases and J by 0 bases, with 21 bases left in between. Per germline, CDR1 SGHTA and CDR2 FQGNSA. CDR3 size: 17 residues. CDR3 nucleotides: TGTGCCAGCAGGCCTCAGGGCGACCCGATTAGCTCCTACGAGCAGTACTTC. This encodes CASRPQGDPISSYEQYF.

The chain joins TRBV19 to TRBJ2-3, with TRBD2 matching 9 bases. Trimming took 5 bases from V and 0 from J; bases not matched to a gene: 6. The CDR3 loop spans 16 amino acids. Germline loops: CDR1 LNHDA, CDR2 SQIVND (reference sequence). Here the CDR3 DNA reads TGTGCCAGTAGTTCAAGACTAGCGGCTAGCACAGATACGCAGTATTTT. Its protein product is CASSSRLAASTDTQYF.

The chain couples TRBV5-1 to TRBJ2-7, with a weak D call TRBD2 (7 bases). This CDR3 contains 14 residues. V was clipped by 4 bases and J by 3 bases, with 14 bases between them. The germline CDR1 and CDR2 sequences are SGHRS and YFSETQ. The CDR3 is CASSATGTNYEQYF. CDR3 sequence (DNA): TGCGCCAGCAGCGCCACAGGGACTAACTACGAGCAGTACTTC. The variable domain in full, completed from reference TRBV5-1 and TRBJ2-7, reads KAGVTQTPRYLIKTRGQQVTLSCSPISGHRSVSWYQQTPGQGLQFLFEYFSETQRNKGNFPGRFSGRQFSNSRSEMNVSTLELGDSALYLCASSATGTNYEQYFGPGTRLTVT.

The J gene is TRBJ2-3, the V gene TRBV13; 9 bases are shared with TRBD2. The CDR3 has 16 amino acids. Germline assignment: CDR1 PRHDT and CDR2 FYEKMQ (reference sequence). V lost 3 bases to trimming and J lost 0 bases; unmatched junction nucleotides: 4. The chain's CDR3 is CASSFSGRRSTDTQYF. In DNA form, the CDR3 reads TGTGCCAGCAGCTTTAGCGGGAGAAGAAGCACAGATACGCAGTATTTT.

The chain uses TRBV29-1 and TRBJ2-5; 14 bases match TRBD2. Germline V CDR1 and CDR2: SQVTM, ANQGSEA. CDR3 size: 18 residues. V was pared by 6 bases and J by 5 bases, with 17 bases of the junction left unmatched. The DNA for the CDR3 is TGCAGCGTCGTCGACAGGGTCGGGACTAGCGGGAGTGTGGAGACCCAGTACTTC. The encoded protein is CSVVDRVGTSGSVETQYF.

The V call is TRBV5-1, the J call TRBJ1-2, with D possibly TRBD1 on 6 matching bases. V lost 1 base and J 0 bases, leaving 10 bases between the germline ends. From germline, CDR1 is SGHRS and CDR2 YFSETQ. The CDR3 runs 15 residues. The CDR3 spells CASSLRGQPNYGYTF. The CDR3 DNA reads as TGCGCCAGCAGCTTGCGTGGACAGCCTAACTATGGCTACACCTTC. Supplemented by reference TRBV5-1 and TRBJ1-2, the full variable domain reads KAGVTQTPRYLIKTRGQQVTLSCSPISGHRSVSWYQQTPGQGLQFLFEYFSETQRNKGNFPGRFSGRQFSNSRSEMNVSTLELGDSALYLCASSLRGQPNYGYTFGSGTRLTVV.

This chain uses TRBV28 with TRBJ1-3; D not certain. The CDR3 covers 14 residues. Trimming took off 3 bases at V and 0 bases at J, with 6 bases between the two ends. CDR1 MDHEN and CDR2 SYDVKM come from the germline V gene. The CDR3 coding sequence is TGTGCCAGCAGTTTGACTCCCTCTGGAAACACCATATATTTT. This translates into CASSLTPSGNTIYF.

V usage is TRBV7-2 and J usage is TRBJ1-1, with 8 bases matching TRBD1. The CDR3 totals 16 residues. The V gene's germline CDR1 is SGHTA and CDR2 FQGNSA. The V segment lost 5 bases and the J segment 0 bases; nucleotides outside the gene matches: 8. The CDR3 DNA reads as TGTGCCAGCAGCCCCCAGGGGGCCATGATGAACACTGAAGCTTTCTTT. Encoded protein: CASSPQGAMMNTEAFF.

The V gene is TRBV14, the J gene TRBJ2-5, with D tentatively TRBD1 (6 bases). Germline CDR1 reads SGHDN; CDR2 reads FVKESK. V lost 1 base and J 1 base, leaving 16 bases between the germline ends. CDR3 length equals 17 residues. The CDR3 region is CASSQANPGHLQETQYF. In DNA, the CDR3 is TGTGCCAGCAGCCAAGCGAATCCGGGACACCTCCAAGAGACCCAGTACTTC.

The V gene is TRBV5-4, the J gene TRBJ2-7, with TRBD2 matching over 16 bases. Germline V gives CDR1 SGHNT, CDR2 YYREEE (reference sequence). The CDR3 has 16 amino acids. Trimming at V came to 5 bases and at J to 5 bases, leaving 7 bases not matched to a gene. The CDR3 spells CASSSGLAGGPDEQYF. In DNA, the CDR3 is TGTGCCAGCAGTTCGGGACTAGCGGGAGGGCCGGACGAGCAGTACTTC.

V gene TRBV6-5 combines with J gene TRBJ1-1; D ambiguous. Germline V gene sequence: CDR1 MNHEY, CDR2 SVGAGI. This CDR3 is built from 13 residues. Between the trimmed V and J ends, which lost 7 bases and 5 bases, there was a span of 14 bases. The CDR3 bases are TGTGCCAGCAAACCCAGGTCGTGGACTGAAGCTTTCTTT. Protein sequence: CASKPRSWTEAFF.

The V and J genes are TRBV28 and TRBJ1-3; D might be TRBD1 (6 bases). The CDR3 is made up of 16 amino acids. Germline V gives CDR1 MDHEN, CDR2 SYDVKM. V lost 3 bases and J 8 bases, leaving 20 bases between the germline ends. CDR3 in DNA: TGTGCCAGCAGTTTGGTCGACAACATACAGGGCCACACCATATATTTT. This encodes CASSLVDNIQGHTIYF.

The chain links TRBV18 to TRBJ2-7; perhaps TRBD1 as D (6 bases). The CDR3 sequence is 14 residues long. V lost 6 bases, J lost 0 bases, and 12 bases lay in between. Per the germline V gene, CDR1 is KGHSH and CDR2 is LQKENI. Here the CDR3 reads CASSLTGSSYEQYF. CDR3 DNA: TGTGCCAGCTCGCTGACAGGCAGCTCCTACGAGCAGTACTTC. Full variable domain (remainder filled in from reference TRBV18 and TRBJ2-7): NAGVMQNPRHLVRRRGQEARLRCSPMKGHSHVYWYRQLPEEGLKFMVYLQKENIIDESGMPKERFSAEFPKEGPSILRIQQVVRGDSAAYFCASSLTGSSYEQYFGPGTRLTVT.

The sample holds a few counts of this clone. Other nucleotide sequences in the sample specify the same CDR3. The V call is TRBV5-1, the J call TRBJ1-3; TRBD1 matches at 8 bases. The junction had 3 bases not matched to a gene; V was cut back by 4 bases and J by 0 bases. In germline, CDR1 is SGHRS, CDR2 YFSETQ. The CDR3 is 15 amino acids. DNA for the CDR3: TGCGCCAGCAGCGGGGGGACAGGCTCTGGAAACACCATATATTTT. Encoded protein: CASSGGTGSGNTIYF.

The CDR3 spells CAWGDRGRQYF. CDR3 sequence (DNA): TGTGCCTGGGGGGACAGGGGAAGGCAGTACTTC. This sequence joins TRBV30 and TRBJ2-7; 10 nucleotides line up with TRBD1. V dropped 5 bases and J dropped 9; count of bases not matched to a gene: 4. This CDR3 contains 11 residues. Germline V gene lookup returns CDR1 GTSNPN and CDR2 SVGIG (reference sequence). The full variable domain, with the rest looked up from reference TRBV30 and TRBJ2-7, is SQTIHQWPATLVQPVGSPLSLECTVEGTSNPNLYWYRQAAGRGLQLLFYSVGIGQISSEVPQNLSASRPQDRQFILSSKKLLLSDSGFYLCAWGDRGRQYFGPGTRLTVT.

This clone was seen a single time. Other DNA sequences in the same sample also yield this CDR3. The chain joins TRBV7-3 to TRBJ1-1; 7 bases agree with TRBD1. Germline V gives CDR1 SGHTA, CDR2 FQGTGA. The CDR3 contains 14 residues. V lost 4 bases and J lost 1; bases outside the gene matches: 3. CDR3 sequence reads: CASSSGQANTEAFF. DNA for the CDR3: TGTGCCAGCAGCTCCGGACAGGCGAACACTGAAGCTTTCTTT.

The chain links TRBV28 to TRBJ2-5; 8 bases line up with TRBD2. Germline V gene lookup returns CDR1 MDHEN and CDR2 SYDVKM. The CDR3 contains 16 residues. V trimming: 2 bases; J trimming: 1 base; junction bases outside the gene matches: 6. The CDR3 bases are TGTGCCAGCAGTTTAGAAGCGGGAGTGGGCCAAGAGACCCAGTACTTC. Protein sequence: CASSLEAGVGQETQYF.

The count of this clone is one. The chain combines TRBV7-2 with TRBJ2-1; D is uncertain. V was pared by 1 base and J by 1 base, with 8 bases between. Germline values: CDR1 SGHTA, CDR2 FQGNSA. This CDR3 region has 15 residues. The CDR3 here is CASSLGGPSYNEQFF. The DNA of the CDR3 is TGTGCCAGCAGCTTAGGTGGGCCTTCCTACAATGAGCAGTTCTTC. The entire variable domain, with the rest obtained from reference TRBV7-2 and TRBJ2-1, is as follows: GAGVSQSPSNKVTEKGKDVELRCDPISGHTALYWYRQSLGQGLEFLIYFQGNSAPDKSGLPSDRFSAERTGGSVSTLTIQRTQQEDSAVYLCASSLGGPSYNEQFFGPGTRLTVL.

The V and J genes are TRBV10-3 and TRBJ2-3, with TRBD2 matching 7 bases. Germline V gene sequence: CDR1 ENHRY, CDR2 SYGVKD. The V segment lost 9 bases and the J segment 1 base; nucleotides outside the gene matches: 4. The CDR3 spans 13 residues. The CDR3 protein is CAISTSGTDTQYF. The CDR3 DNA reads TGTGCCATATCCACTAGCGGCACAGATACGCAGTATTTT.

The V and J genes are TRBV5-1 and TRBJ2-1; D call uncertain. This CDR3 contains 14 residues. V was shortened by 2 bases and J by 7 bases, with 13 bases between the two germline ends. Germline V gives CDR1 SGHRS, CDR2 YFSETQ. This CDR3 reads CASSFGSSRNEQFF. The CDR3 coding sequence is TGCGCCAGCAGCTTTGGTTCTAGTCGGAATGAGCAGTTCTTC.

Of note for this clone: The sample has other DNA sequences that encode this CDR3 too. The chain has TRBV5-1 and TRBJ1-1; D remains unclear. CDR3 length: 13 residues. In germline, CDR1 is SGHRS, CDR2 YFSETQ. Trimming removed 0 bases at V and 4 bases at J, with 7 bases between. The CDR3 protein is CASSLGEGTEAFF. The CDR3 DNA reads TGCGCCAGCAGCTTGGGGGAGGGCACTGAAGCTTTCTTT.

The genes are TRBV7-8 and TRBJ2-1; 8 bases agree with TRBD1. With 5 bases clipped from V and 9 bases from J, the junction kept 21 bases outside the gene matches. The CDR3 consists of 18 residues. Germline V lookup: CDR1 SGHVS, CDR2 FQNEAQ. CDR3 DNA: TGTGCCAGCAGCCCAGGGGGCCTAGTCCCGATCTTTCGAGTTGAGCAGTTCTTC. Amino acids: CASSPGGLVPIFRVEQFF.

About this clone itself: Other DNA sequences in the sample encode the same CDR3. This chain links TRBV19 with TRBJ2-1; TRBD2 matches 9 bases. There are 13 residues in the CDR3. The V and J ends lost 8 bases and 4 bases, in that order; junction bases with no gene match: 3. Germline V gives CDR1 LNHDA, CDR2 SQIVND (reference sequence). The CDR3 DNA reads TGTGCCAGTTCCAGCGGGAGGTACAATGAGCAGTTCTTC. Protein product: CASSSGRYNEQFF.

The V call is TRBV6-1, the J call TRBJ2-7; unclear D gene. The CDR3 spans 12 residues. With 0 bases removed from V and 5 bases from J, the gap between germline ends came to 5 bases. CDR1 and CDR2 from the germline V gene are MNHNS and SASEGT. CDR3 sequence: CASSEAGDEQYF. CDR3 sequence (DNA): TGTGCCAGCAGTGAAGCAGGTGACGAGCAGTACTTC.

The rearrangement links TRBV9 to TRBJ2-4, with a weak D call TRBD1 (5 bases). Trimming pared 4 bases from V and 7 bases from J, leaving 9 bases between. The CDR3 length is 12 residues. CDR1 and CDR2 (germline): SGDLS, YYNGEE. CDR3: CASSPQGNIQYF. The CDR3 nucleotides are TGTGCCAGCAGCCCCCAGGGTAACATTCAGTACTTC.

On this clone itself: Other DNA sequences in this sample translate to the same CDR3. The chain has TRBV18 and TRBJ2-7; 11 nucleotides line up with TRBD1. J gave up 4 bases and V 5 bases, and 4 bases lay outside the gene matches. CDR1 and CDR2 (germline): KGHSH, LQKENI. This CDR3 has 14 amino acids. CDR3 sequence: CASSTGTGGYEQYF. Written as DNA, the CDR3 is TGTGCCAGCTCAACAGGGACAGGGGGGTACGAGCAGTACTTC.

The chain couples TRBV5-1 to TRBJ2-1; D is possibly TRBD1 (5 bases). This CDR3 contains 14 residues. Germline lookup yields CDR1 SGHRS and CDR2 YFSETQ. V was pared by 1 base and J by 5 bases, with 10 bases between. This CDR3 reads CASSLWAGNNEQFF. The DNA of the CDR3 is TGCGCCAGCAGCTTGTGGGCAGGGAACAATGAGCAGTTCTTC.